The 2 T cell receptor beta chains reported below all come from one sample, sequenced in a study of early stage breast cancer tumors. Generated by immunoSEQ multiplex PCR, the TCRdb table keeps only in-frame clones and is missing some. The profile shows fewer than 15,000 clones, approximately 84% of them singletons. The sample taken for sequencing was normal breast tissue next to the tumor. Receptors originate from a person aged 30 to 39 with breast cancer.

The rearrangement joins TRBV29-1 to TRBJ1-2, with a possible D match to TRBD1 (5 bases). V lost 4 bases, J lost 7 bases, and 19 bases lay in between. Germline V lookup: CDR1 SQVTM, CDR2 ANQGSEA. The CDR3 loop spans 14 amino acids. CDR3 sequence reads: CSVGGDLFLGGYTF. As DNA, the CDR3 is TGCAGCGTTGGTGGGGACTTATTCCTGGGTGGCTACACCTTC.

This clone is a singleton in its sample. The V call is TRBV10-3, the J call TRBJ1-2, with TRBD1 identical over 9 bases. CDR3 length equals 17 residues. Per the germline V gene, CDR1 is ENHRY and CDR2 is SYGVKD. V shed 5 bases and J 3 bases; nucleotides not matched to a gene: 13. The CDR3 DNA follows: TGTGCCATCAGTCCACGGACAGGGGCGGTTACGGACTATGGCTACACCTTC. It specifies CAISPRTGAVTDYGYTF.